The 26 T cell receptor beta chains in this list originate from one sample, sequenced in a study of T cell repertoires in cytomegalovirus infection. TCRdb analysed the reads with MiXCR anew, one entry per CDR3 protein. This table has around 900,000 distinct CDR3 sequences, roughly 30% appearing once. The antigens of these receptors remain unknown. The sequencing here drew on cultured CD8+ T cells from PBMCs, taken from culture after CMV antigen stimulation. These receptors were taken from a human donor in good health (CMV status not recorded). Some clones in this sample may be carry-over from other donors' samples.

This clonotype was found many times. The chain joins TRBV7-2 to TRBJ1-1; no clear D. The CDR3 has 15 residues. Germline V gene lookup returns CDR1 SGHTA and CDR2 FQGNSA. Trimming pared 4 bases from V and 3 bases from J, leaving 15 bases between. As DNA, the CDR3 is TGTGCCAGCAGCTCGAGGTCTCATGAGGACACTGAAGCTTTCTTT. Translated: CASSSRSHEDTEAFF.

The rearrangement links TRBV20-1 to TRBJ2-5, with TRBD2 as a possible D gene (5 bases). V lost 0 bases, J lost 0 bases, and 8 bases lay in between. The V gene's germline CDR1 is DFQATT and CDR2 SNEGSKA (reference sequence). The CDR3 loop spans 14 amino acids. The CDR3 protein is CSARDRGYQETQYF. The CDR3 DNA follows: TGCAGTGCTAGAGATCGAGGGTACCAAGAGACCCAGTACTTC.

This chain links TRBV7-6 with TRBJ2-1; D assignment may be TRBD1 or TRBD2 (5 bases each). CDR3 length: 15 amino acids. Trimming stripped 8 bases from V and 0 bases from J, with 14 bases between. Germline V gene sequence: CDR1 SGHVS, CDR2 FNYEAQ. The CDR3 loop reads CASHGGQGSYNEQFF. CDR3 DNA: TGTGCCAGCCATGGGGGTCAAGGCTCCTACAATGAGCAGTTCTTC.

This clonotype turned up a few times. The V and J genes are TRBV6-2 or TRBV6-3 and TRBJ2-5, with D tentatively TRBD2 (6 bases). Deletions cut 6 bases from V and 3 bases from J, with 11 bases between. CDR3 length: 13 residues. Germline V CDR1 and CDR2: MNHEY, SVGEGT. CDR3 DNA: TGTGCCAGCAGCAGAGGGACTGAAGAGACCCAGTACTTC. Its translation is CASSRGTEETQYF.

The rearrangement joins TRBV28 to TRBJ2-5; the match to TRBD1 covers 7 bases. With V trimmed by 5 bases and J by 2 bases, 8 bases remained unmatched. The CDR3 consists of 15 residues. The germline V gene encodes CDR1 MDHEN and CDR2 SYDVKM. This CDR3 is CASSPDRVLQETQYF. DNA for the CDR3: TGTGCCAGCAGTCCCGACAGGGTCCTACAAGAGACCCAGTACTTC.

This chain connects TRBV3-1 to TRBJ2-6; 7 bases agree with TRBD2. CDR1 and CDR2 (germline): LGHDT, YNNKEL (reference sequence). After removal of 5 bases from V and 0 bases from J, the junction contained 13 bases not matched to a gene. The CDR3 runs to 19 residues. The CDR3 spells CASSLVPGGSPSGANVLTF. Here the CDR3 DNA reads TGTGCCAGCAGCTTGGTCCCGGGGGGATCCCCCTCTGGGGCCAACGTCCTGACTTTC.

The CDR3 loop is CASSDLLAGEDTGELFF. Written as DNA, the CDR3 is TGTGCCAGCAGTGACCTACTAGCGGGGGAGGACACCGGGGAGCTGTTTTTT. V gene TRBV6-2 or TRBV6-3 combines with J gene TRBJ2-2; 11 nucleotides agree with TRBD2. This CDR3 is built from 17 residues. Looked up from germline, CDR1 is MNHEY and CDR2 is SVGEGT. Trimming took 5 bases from V and 3 from J; bases not matched to a gene: 8.

This clonotype was picked up many times. The chain uses TRBV7-6 and TRBJ2-7; D is perhaps TRBD1 (5 bases). Germline V lookup: CDR1 SGHVS, CDR2 FNYEAQ. There are 13 residues in the CDR3. V was trimmed by 4 bases and J by 2 bases, leaving 9 bases between them. CDR3 amino acids: CASSSTGPYEQYF. For the CDR3, the DNA is TGTGCCAGCAGCTCCACAGGACCCTACGAGCAGTACTTC.

The CDR3, as DNA: TGTGCCACCAGCAGAACGAGACTAGCGGGGGGGCCGGGGGAGACCCAGTACTTC. Encoded protein: CATSRTRLAGGPGETQYF. This chain uses TRBV15 with TRBJ2-5, with TRBD2 identical over 14 bases. Per the germline V gene, CDR1 is LNHNV and CDR2 is YYDKDF (reference sequence). The CDR3 has 18 amino acids. The V and J ends lost 2 bases and 5 bases, in that order; junction bases with no gene match: 10.

Many counts were recorded for this clonotype. The CDR3 bases are TGTGCCAGTAGTCCCGGCCCGGGAGCTGAAGCTTTCTTT. Translated: CASSPGPGAEAFF. The rearrangement links TRBV19 to TRBJ1-1; D not certain. Germline V gene sequence: CDR1 LNHDA, CDR2 SQIVND (reference sequence). The CDR3 has 13 amino acids. Trimming pared 5 bases from V and 6 bases from J, leaving 13 bases between.

In this sample, this clonotype turned up a few times. The rearrangement joins TRBV4-3 to TRBJ1-2; no clear D. CDR1 and CDR2 from the germline V gene are LGHNA and YSLEER. V was shortened by 0 bases and J by 3 bases, with 14 bases between the two germline ends. The CDR3 is made up of 16 amino acids. The CDR3 bases are TGCGCCAGCAGCCAAGAGCGGTCCCCGGGGTACTATGGCTACACCTTC. Protein sequence: CASSQERSPGYYGYTF.

This clonotype was found a few times. The rearrangement links TRBV27 to TRBJ2-1; the D is unclear. V was trimmed by 0 bases and J by 5 bases, leaving 8 bases between them. The germline V gene has CDR1 MNHEY and CDR2 SMNVEV (reference sequence). The CDR3 runs to 14 residues. The CDR3 protein is CASSLSMVNNEQFF. The CDR3 region has the DNA TGTGCCAGCAGTTTATCGATGGTAAACAATGAGCAGTTCTTC.

This clonotype was found many times. The J gene is TRBJ1-1, the V gene TRBV7-6; TRBD1 matches at 9 bases. Germline loops: CDR1 SGHVS, CDR2 FNYEAQ. Trimming removed 4 bases from V and 0 bases from J; junction bases left unmatched: 6. The CDR3 runs to 16 residues. Here the CDR3 reads CASSWPGQGMNTEAFF. The DNA for the CDR3 is TGTGCCAGCAGCTGGCCGGGACAGGGCATGAACACTGAAGCTTTCTTT.

J is TRBJ2-1 and V is TRBV6-1, with 8 bases matching TRBD1. V lost 6 bases, J lost 6 bases, and 19 bases stayed unmatched. The germline V gene encodes CDR1 MNHNS and CDR2 SASEGT. The CDR3 has 18 residues. The chain's CDR3 is CASRHGKFDRGHLNEQFF. CDR3 DNA sequence: TGTGCCAGCAGACACGGCAAATTCGACAGGGGCCACCTCAATGAGCAGTTCTTC.

Ten or more counts support this clonotype. The J gene is TRBJ1-2, the V gene TRBV7-6; 8 bases agree with TRBD1. V lost 2 bases, J lost 4 bases, and 3 bases stayed unmatched. The CDR3 has 14 amino acids. The germline V gene encodes CDR1 SGHVS and CDR2 FNYEAQ. This CDR3 is CASSLWTGTYGYTF. The CDR3, as DNA: TGTGCCAGCAGCTTATGGACAGGGACCTATGGCTACACCTTC.

The chain combines TRBV27 with TRBJ1-5; D gene unclear. Trimming removed 2 bases from V and 6 bases from J, with 8 bases in between. The CDR3 extends over 13 amino acids. CDR1 and CDR2 from the germline V gene are MNHEY and SMNVEV (reference sequence). The CDR3 reads CASSLIGFQPQHF. The CDR3 coding sequence is TGTGCCAGCAGTTTAATCGGCTTTCAGCCCCAGCATTTT.

This rearrangement joins TRBV11-1 to TRBJ2-2; D uncertain. The CDR3 loop spans 12 amino acids. Germline CDR1 and CDR2: SGHAT and FQDESV (reference sequence). The ends were cut back, 7 bases at V and 6 bases at J, with 9 bases in the middle. CDR3 region: CASTPRSGELFF. Here the CDR3 DNA reads TGTGCCAGCACCCCAAGGTCCGGGGAGCTGTTTTTT.

On this clonotype itself: A read error may produce the germline difference seen at one junction end. V gene TRBV10-3 combines with J gene TRBJ2-5; 9 nucleotides line up with TRBD2. Germline V gene lookup returns CDR1 ENHRY and CDR2 SYGVKD. This CDR3 has 16 amino acids. The CDR3, as DNA: TGTGCCATCAATGAGTCCCCTAGCGGGGTCGTGGAGACCCAGTACTTC. This encodes CAINESPSGVVETQYF.

Only a few counts were recorded for this clonotype. The chain joins TRBV12-3 or TRBV12-4 to TRBJ2-7; a weak D match, TRBD2 (6 bases). V lost 4 bases to trimming and J lost 3 bases, with 10 bases between them. The CDR3 runs 13 residues. Written as DNA, the CDR3 is TGTGCCAGCAGTTGGGGGAGGCTCTACGAGCAGTACTTC. Its translation: CASSWGRLYEQYF.

This sequence joins TRBV20-1 and TRBJ2-7; the D call may be TRBD1 or TRBD2 (5 bases each). Between the trimmed V and J ends, which lost 0 bases and 7 bases, there was a span of 16 bases. There are 14 residues in the CDR3. Germline CDR1 is DFQATT and CDR2 is SNEGSKA (reference sequence). The CDR3, as DNA: TGCAGTGCTAGAGATCTGGGGCAATCGGGGGAGCAGTACTTC. This encodes CSARDLGQSGEQYF.

This clonotype was observed a few times. The rearrangement links TRBV27 to TRBJ2-7, with TRBD2 as a possible D gene (6 bases). CDR1 and CDR2 (germline): MNHEY, SMNVEV (reference sequence). The CDR3 covers 16 residues. Trimming stripped 2 bases from V and 0 bases from J, with 14 bases between. The CDR3 region has the DNA TGTGCCAGCAGTTTAGGGGGGAGCGACCCCTCCTACGAGCAGTACTTC. It yields the protein CASSLGGSDPSYEQYF.

This clonotype was found once. V gene TRBV4-1 combines with J gene TRBJ2-1; 11 nucleotides line up with TRBD1. From germline, CDR1 is MGHRA and CDR2 YSYEKL. This CDR3 spans 16 amino acids. Losses at the gene ends were 0 bases for V and 9 bases for J; bases not matched to a gene: 7. The DNA of the CDR3 is TGCGCCAGCAGCCAAGAGGCCGGGACAGGGGGGCTTGAGCAGTTCTTC. Translation: CASSQEAGTGGLEQFF.

This chain uses TRBV24-1 with TRBJ2-7; no firm D call. V lost 0 bases and J 4 bases, leaving 9 bases between the germline ends. The CDR3 totals 14 residues. In germline, CDR1 is KGHDR, CDR2 SFDVKD. The CDR3, as DNA: TGTGCCACCAGTGATTTGTCGGAGACTTACGAGCAGTACGTC. The encoded protein is CATSDLSETYEQYV.

Concerning this clonotype itself: This may arise from a read error, as a much more abundant clone is one base away. This chain joins TRBV11-1 and TRBJ1-2; no definite D call. V gave up 4 bases and J gave up 3 bases, with 12 bases separating them. Germline CDR1 SGHAT, CDR2 FQDESV (reference sequence). The CDR3 contains 14 residues. CDR3 in DNA: TGTGCCAGCAGCTCCAGCCTGAGGCACTATGGCTACACCTTC. Its translation is CASSSSLRHYGYTF.

In this sample, this clonotype turned up many times. J is TRBJ2-3 and V is TRBV12-3 or TRBV12-4; D might be TRBD2 (6 bases). The CDR3 runs to 18 residues. Trimming took 2 bases from V and 4 from J, leaving 22 bases between them. CDR3 sequence reads: CASSLRGLAQWGADTQYF. Here the CDR3 DNA reads TGTGCCAGCAGTTTACGGGGTCTAGCTCAATGGGGGGCAGATACGCAGTATTTT.

This clonotype was found a few times. This sequence joins TRBV7-9 and TRBJ2-4; D uncertain. Germline CDR1 SEHNR, CDR2 FQNEAQ (reference sequence). Trimming took 5 bases from V and 3 from J, leaving 11 bases between them. The CDR3 is 14 residues long. This CDR3 is CASSPPVGKNIQYF. As DNA, the CDR3 is TGTGCCAGCAGCCCCCCCGTTGGCAAAAACATTCAGTACTTC. The full variable domain, with the rest looked up from reference TRBV7-9 and TRBJ2-4, is DTGVSQNPRHKITKRGQNVTFRCDPISEHNRLYWYRQTLGQGPEFLTYFQNEAQLEKSRLLSDRFSAERPKGSFSTLEIQRTEQGDSAMYLCASSPPVGKNIQYFGAGTRLSVL.